Each of the 4 T cell receptor beta chains below was sequenced from the same sample in a study of vaccination effects on CD4 cells after COVID-19. No antigen has been identified for these receptors. Sequencing used immunoSEQ multiplex PCR; TCRdb keeps in-frame clones, though not all of them. The table records about 61,000 clones, around 73% of them present only once. Antigen-specific CD4+ T cells expanded by the ViraFEST assay with viral peptide pools were then sequenced. At the end of less than 12 days of culture, CD4+ T cells were isolated. Participants were vaccinated with two doses of either the BNT162b2 or mRNA-1273 vaccine. The material was CD4+ T cells from PBMCs cultured with HCoV-229E spike peptides, obtained after COVID-19 vaccination. These receptor sequences come from a human donor who received a COVID-19 vaccine.

The chain uses TRBV12-3 or TRBV12-4 and TRBJ2-5; D tentatively reads TRBD1 or TRBD2 (5 bases each). Between the trimmed V and J ends, which lost 8 bases and 7 bases, there was a span of 11 bases. The CDR3 is 11 amino acids. CDR3 sequence: CASGGPRTQYF. The CDR3 DNA reads TGTGCCAGCGGGGGACCACGGACCCAGTACTTC.

The chain joins TRBV6-6 to TRBJ2-7; the D gene is possibly TRBD1 (6 bases). Germline V CDR1 and CDR2: MNHNY, SVGAGI (reference sequence). This CDR3 is built from 15 residues. Between the trimmed V and J ends, which lost 6 bases and 1 base, there was a span of 16 bases. The CDR3 DNA reads TGTGCCAGCAGATCCGGGACAACCCTGTCCTACGAGCAGTACGTC. Its translation: CASRSGTTLSYEQYV.

The rearrangement joins TRBV5-5 to TRBJ2-4; D ambiguous. Trimming took 3 bases from V and 0 from J, leaving 13 bases between them. CDR1 and CDR2 from the germline V gene are SGHKS and YYEKEE (reference sequence). CDR3 length equals 16 residues. This chain's CDR3 is CASSSWVALAKNIQYF. In nucleotides, the CDR3 is TGTGCCAGCAGCTCGTGGGTCGCCCTAGCCAAAAACATTCAGTACTTC.

J is TRBJ2-1 and V is TRBV24-1, with 8 bases fitting TRBD1. Germline V gene lookup returns CDR1 KGHDR and CDR2 SFDVKD. The J segment lost 5 bases and the V segment lost 3 bases, leaving 8 bases of the junction unmatched. CDR3 length: 16 amino acids. CDR3 loop: CATSDGGRGRNNEQFF. The CDR3 coding sequence is TGTGCCACCAGTGATGGAGGCAGGGGGCGAAACAATGAGCAGTTCTTC.